This T cell receptor beta chain is drawn from a study of blood T cells in healthy people across ages. The authors ran a second PCR of about 7 to 12 cycles using a sample-barcoded 5' primer and a J-beta primer mix. TCRdb used MiXCR to reprocess the 5' RACE reads, holding one entry per CDR3 protein. The data hold around 800,000 distinct CDR3 sequences, with approximately 53% observed a single time. V was pared by 6 bases and J by 6 bases, with 18 bases between. The CDR3 length is 16 residues. From germline, CDR1 is LGHDT and CDR2 YNNKEL (reference sequence). Russia was home to the donors, healthy Caucasian individuals aged roughly 6 to 100. Peripheral blood, roughly 9.3 milliliters per donor, was collected.

Sample: blood. The rearrangement joins TRBV3-1 to TRBJ2-6; a possible D gene is TRBD1 (6 bases). This TCR was recovered from a man aged 80 or over in good health. CDR3 nucleotide sequence: TGTGCCAGCAGACCCTCAGGGGTTTCGAAGGCCAACGTCCTGACTTTC. This sequence encodes CASRPSGVSKANVLTF.